Listed here are 3 T cell receptor beta chains from one sample, sequenced in a study. Cells sorted as Tregs were CD4+, CD25+ and CD127-/low. Each CDR3 protein gets one entry after TCRdb re-called the 5' RACE reads with MiXCR. This table has under 45,000 distinct CDR3 sequences, less than 25% appearing once. The specimen was Tregs sorted from blood. The receptors derive from a female donor with breast cancer.

This clonotype was detected a few times. This rearrangement joins TRBV4-1 to TRBJ1-2; D is unclear. Germline V gene sequence: CDR1 MGHRA, CDR2 YSYEKL. The CDR3 is 14 amino acids. Trimming left V 3 bases short and J 2 bases short, with 10 bases between. CDR3 loop: CASSHPVINYGYTF. For the CDR3, the DNA is TGCGCCAGCAGCCATCCGGTGATAAACTATGGCTACACCTTC.

The CDR3 is CSARLYSGGATDTQYF. DNA of the CDR3: TGCAGTGCTAGACTATATAGCGGGGGTGCCACAGATACGCAGTATTTT. This rearrangement joins TRBV20-1 to TRBJ2-3; 9 bases line up with TRBD2. Germline CDR1 DFQATT, CDR2 SNEGSKA (reference sequence). CDR3 length: 16 amino acids. J gave up 2 bases and V 2 bases, and 8 bases lay outside the gene matches.

This chain links TRBV9 with TRBJ2-6; 7 bases are shared with TRBD1. Unmatched junction bases numbered 2, after V lost 3 bases and J lost 11 bases. The V gene's germline CDR1 is SGDLS and CDR2 YYNGEE. CDR3 length: 12 amino acids. In DNA form, the CDR3 reads TGTGCCAGCAGCGCCGGGACAGACGTCCTGACTTTC. Its protein product is CASSAGTDVLTF.